The source of this TCR beta chain is a study of human T cells and chemical hapten exposure. Study information: The study lasted approximately 25 weeks, and patients were dosed weekly with diphenylcyclopropenone on the scalp throughout. Whole-study results and caveats: Given that the donors had alopecia, their immune response may differ from that seen in healthy people.

TCRdb called the RACE reads again in MiXCR, with one record for every CDR3 protein. The sample includes about 400,000 distinct CDR3 sequences, over 6% seen only once; the top ten take about 5%. V was pared by 6 bases and J by 4 bases, with 14 bases between. The germline gives CDR1 MNHEY, CDR2 SVGEGT. The CDR3 totals 14 residues. The table lists this clonotype with a few counts. Its target is not known. Time point here: patch test 2, 6 weeks after DPC sensitization. Treatment here: therapeutic diphenylcyclopropenone sensitization with weekly scalp DPC. Each patch-test visit's blood sample preceded patch application. Donation of samples came from alopecia patients who were 18 to 70 years old and suitable for DPC.

The TCR comes from a woman in her late teens or twenties with alopecia areata. Some clones in this sample may be carry-over from other donors' samples. The rearrangement joins TRBV6-2 or TRBV6-3 to TRBJ2-3, with a tentative D call TRBD2 (5 bases). The starting material was whole blood, obtained in connection with sensitization to the hapten diphenylcyclopropenone (DPC). CDR3: CASSLRTGSDTQYF. The CDR3 coding sequence is TGTGCCAGCAGCCTCCGGACTGGGTCAGATACGCAGTATTTT.